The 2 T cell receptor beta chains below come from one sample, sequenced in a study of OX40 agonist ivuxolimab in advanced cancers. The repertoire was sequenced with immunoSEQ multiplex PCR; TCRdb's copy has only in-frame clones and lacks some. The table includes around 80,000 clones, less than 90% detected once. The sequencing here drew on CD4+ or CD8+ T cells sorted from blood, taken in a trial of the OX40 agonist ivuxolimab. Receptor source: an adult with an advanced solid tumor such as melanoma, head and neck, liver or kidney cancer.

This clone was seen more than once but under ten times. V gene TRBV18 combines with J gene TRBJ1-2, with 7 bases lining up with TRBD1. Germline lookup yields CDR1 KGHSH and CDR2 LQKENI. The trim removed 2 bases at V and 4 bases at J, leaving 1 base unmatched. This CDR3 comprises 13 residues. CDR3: CASSPGQVYGYTF. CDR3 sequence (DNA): TGTGCCAGCTCACCAGGACAGGTCTATGGCTACACCTTC.

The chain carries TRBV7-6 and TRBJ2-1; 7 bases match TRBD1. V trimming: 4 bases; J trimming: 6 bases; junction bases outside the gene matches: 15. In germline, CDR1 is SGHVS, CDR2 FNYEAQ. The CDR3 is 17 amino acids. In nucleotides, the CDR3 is TGTGCCAGCAGCTCCCGGGGAGCGGCAGGGGGTGGCAATGAGCAGTTCTTC. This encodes CASSSRGAAGGGNEQFF.